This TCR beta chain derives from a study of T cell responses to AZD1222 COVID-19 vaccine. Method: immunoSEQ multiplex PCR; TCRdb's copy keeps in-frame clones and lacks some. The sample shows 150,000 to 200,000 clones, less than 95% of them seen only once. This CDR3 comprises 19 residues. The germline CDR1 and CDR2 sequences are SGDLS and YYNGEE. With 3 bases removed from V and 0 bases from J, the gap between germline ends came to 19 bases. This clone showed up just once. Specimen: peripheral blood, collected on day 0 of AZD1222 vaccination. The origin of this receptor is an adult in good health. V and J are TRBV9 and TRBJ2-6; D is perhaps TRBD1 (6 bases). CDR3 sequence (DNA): TGTGCCAGCAGCGGGGTTGAGGGACAACATTACTCTGGGGCCAACGTCCTGACTTTC. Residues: CASSGVEGQHYSGANVLTF.